The 28 T cell receptor beta chains below come from one sample, sequenced in a study of blood T cells in healthy people across ages. The authors ran a second PCR of roughly 6 to 12 cycles using a sample-barcoded 5' primer and a J-beta primer mix. TCRdb re-analysed the 5' RACE reads in MiXCR, keeping a single row per CDR3 protein. The repertoire holds 750,000 to 950,000 distinct CDR3 sequences, with around 25% as singletons. The sample was also linked to a second study, of T cells of mothers and their children.

The sample was blood. These receptor sequences come from a boy younger than 18 in good health.

The genes are TRBV28 and TRBJ2-7; TRBD1 matches 7 bases. This CDR3 spans 18 amino acids. Germline CDR1 and CDR2: MDHEN and SYDVKM. V lost 2 bases to trimming and J lost 6 bases; unmatched junction nucleotides: 19. The CDR3 here is CASSLSGTDHPSVAEQYF. The CDR3 nucleotides read TGTGCCAGCAGTTTAAGTGGGACAGACCATCCCTCTGTAGCCGAGCAGTACTTC.

The chain couples TRBV12-3 or TRBV12-4 to TRBJ1-3, with 7 bases lining up with TRBD1. This CDR3 is built from 17 residues. V shed 4 bases and J 5 bases; nucleotides not matched to a gene: 14. CDR3 in amino acids: CASSSRDRPKGRNTIYF. The CDR3 nucleotides read TGTGCCAGCAGTTCCCGGGACAGACCTAAGGGGAGAAACACCATATATTTT.

The chain is built from TRBV24-1 and TRBJ2-5, with D unclear. Trimming took off 2 bases at V and 0 bases at J, with 12 bases between the two ends. In germline, CDR1 is KGHDR, CDR2 SFDVKD. The CDR3 consists of 16 residues. This chain's CDR3 is CATSDSDGSYQETQYF. In nucleotides, the CDR3 is TGTGCCACCAGTGATTCGGACGGTTCGTACCAAGAGACCCAGTACTTC.

The table lists this clonotype with many counts. The chain joins TRBV29-1 to TRBJ2-6; the D is unclear. Trimming took off 7 bases at V and 1 base at J, with 11 bases between the two ends. The V gene's germline CDR1 is SQVTM and CDR2 ANQGSEA. The CDR3 runs 14 residues. The CDR3 reads CSAAATSGANVLTF. The CDR3 DNA follows: TGCAGCGCCGCTGCCACATCTGGGGCCAACGTCCTGACTTTC.

In DNA, the CDR3 is TGTGCCAGCTACCCCGGAAGGACTAGCGGGGGGCACAATGAGCAGTTCTTC. Protein: CASYPGRTSGGHNEQFF. The chain links TRBV12-3 or TRBV12-4 to TRBJ2-1; TRBD2 matches at 14 bases. CDR3 length: 17 residues. The ends lost 8 bases at V and 5 bases at J; junction bases unmatched: 11.

This chain links TRBV10-3 with TRBJ2-5; perhaps TRBD2 as D (5 bases). The assigned J gene may be wrong: the sequence end matches TRBJ2-1 better. The germline CDR1 and CDR2 sequences are ENHRY and SYGVKD. The length of the CDR3 is 14 residues. The chain's CDR3 is CAISESLAPDEQFF. CDR3 DNA sequence: TGTGCCATCAGTGAGTCTCTAGCACCCGATGAGCAGTTCTTC.

The rearrangement uses TRBV2 and TRBJ2-4; D may be TRBD1 or TRBD2 (5 bases each). V shed 6 bases and J shed 0 bases, with 15 bases lying between them. CDR1 and CDR2 (germline): SNHLY, FYNNEI. This CDR3 is built from 16 residues. CDR3 sequence (DNA): TGTGCCAGCAGAGCTGACAGCGGAATAGCCAAAAACATTCAGTACTTC. Protein sequence: CASRADSGIAKNIQYF. Full variable domain (missing parts from reference TRBV2 and TRBJ2-4): EPEVTQTPSHQVTQMGQEVILRCVPISNHLYFYWYRQILGQKVEFLVSFYNNEISEKSEIFDDQFSVERPDGSNFTLKIRSTKLEDSAMYFCASRADSGIAKNIQYFGAGTRLSVL.

This chain links TRBV29-1 with TRBJ2-2; D gene ambiguous. The germline V gene has CDR1 SQVTM and CDR2 ANQGSEA. The CDR3 sequence is 14 residues long. Trimming stripped 3 bases from V and 5 bases from J, with 13 bases between. This CDR3 is CSVELPGDTGELFF. The CDR3 DNA sequence: TGCAGCGTTGAGCTTCCTGGGGATACCGGGGAGCTGTTTTTT.

This clonotype came up once. The chain recombines TRBV5-1 with TRBJ2-7; TRBD1 might be the D (5 bases). This CDR3 is 14 amino acids long. Trimming cost V 2 bases and J 5 bases, with 14 bases left between them. The V gene's germline CDR1 is SGHRS and CDR2 YFSETQ. CDR3 in amino acids: CASSFAGKRDEQYF. In DNA form, the CDR3 reads TGCGCCAGCAGCTTCGCAGGGAAAAGGGACGAGCAGTACTTC.

The genes are TRBV6-5 and TRBJ2-5; TRBD1 agrees at 8 bases. The end of the DNA aligns better with TRBJ2-1, so the J call may be wrong. The germline CDR1 and CDR2 sequences are MNHEY and SVGAGI. CDR3 length: 15 residues. The CDR3 bases are TGTGCCAGCAGTTACTCGCAGGGGGCTTACAATGAGCAGTTCTTC. Translating gives CASSYSQGAYNEQFF.

V gene TRBV10-3 combines with J gene TRBJ1-4; 8 nucleotides agree with TRBD1. The CDR3 extends over 14 amino acids. CDR1 and CDR2 (germline): ENHRY, SYGVKD. V lost 6 bases to trimming and J lost 5 bases; unmatched junction nucleotides: 5. The CDR3 DNA follows: TGTGCCATCAGACCAGGGGGCGCGAATGAAAAACTGTTTTTT. Translated: CAIRPGGANEKLFF.

This clonotype has only a few counts. The CDR3 DNA reads TGTGCCAGCAGCATACAGGGGTTACTATACAATGAGCAGTTCTTC. This encodes CASSIQGLLYNEQFF. The chain links TRBV13 to TRBJ2-1, with 7 positions matching TRBD1. This CDR3 has 15 residues. Germline V gene lookup returns CDR1 PRHDT and CDR2 FYEKMQ (reference sequence). J was trimmed by 4 bases and V by 5 bases; bases with no gene match: 8.

V is TRBV5-1 and J is TRBJ2-5; D unresolved. Trimming stripped 3 bases from V and 0 bases from J, with 6 bases between. CDR1 SGHRS and CDR2 YFSETQ come from the germline V gene. The length of the CDR3 is 13 residues. CDR3 nucleotide sequence: TGCGCCAGCAGCTCTATATACCAAGAGACCCAGTACTTC. Its protein product is CASSSIYQETQYF. Complete variable domain (other parts from reference TRBV5-1 and TRBJ2-5): KAGVTQTPRYLIKTRGQQVTLSCSPISGHRSVSWYQQTPGQGLQFLFEYFSETQRNKGNFPGRFSGRQFSNSRSEMNVSTLELGDSALYLCASSSIYQETQYFGPGTRLLVL.

This clonotype was observed a few times. The chain uses TRBV5-1 and TRBJ2-5; weak D call: TRBD2 (5 bases). V shed 6 bases and J shed 7 bases, with 10 bases lying between them. Germline CDR1 SGHRS, CDR2 YFSETQ. The CDR3 has 11 amino acids. For the CDR3, the DNA is TGCGCCAGCACCCAGGCGGGGACCCAGTACTTC. The encoded protein is CASTQAGTQYF.

The chain combines TRBV12-3 or TRBV12-4 with TRBJ2-7, with 8 bases lining up with TRBD1. V shed 5 bases and J 2 bases; nucleotides not matched to a gene: 5. This CDR3 has 14 amino acids. The CDR3 nucleotides read TGTGCCAGCAGTCGGACAGGGCTGGCCTACGAGCAGTACTTC. Its translation: CASSRTGLAYEQYF.

V and J are TRBV5-1 and TRBJ2-3; possibly TRBD1 or TRBD2 for D (6 bases each). Trimming stripped 5 bases from V and 0 bases from J, with 13 bases between. The germline V gene encodes CDR1 SGHRS and CDR2 YFSETQ. This CDR3 comprises 15 residues. CDR3 nucleotides: TGCGCCAGCAGGCCCGAGGGGGGTAGCACAGATACGCAGTATTTT. As protein: CASRPEGGSTDTQYF.

The chain couples TRBV12-3 or TRBV12-4 to TRBJ1-1; a possible D gene is TRBD1 (5 bases). The CDR3 is 13 residues long. V was pared by 8 bases and J by 7 bases, with 17 bases between. CDR3 loop: CASAGLTFGEAFF. CDR3 bases: TGTGCCAGCGCGGGGCTGACATTCGGTGAAGCTTTCTTT.

The rearrangement links TRBV16 to TRBJ1-5; TRBD1 is a possible D gene (5 bases). From germline, CDR1 is KGHSY and CDR2 FQNENV. With 6 bases removed from V and 2 bases from J, the gap between germline ends came to 17 bases. The CDR3 spans 16 residues. The DNA of the CDR3 is TGTGCCAGCAGTAGAACCGTCACGGGGGGCAATCAGCCCCAGCATTTT. Amino acid sequence: CASSRTVTGGNQPQHF.

This clonotype was recorded once. At one end the junction does not follow the germline gene, possibly because of a read error. The rearrangement joins TRBV4-1 to TRBJ2-5; no firm D call. The CDR3 spans 13 residues. CDR1 is MGHRA and CDR2 is YSYEKL in the germline V gene. For the CDR3, the DNA is TGCGCCAGCGGCCAAGGGCGACTCGAGACCCAGTACTTC. Translated, it gives CASGQGRLETQYF.

The chain recombines TRBV29-1 with TRBJ2-1; D call uncertain. The J call is doubtful: the DNA matches TRBJ2-5 better. The CDR3 is made up of 13 amino acids. CDR1 and CDR2 (germline): SQVTM, ANQGSEA. In nucleotides, the CDR3 is TGCAGCGTCGCTCTAAGGGTTGAGGAGACCCAGTACTTC. It yields the protein CSVALRVEETQYF.

This sequence joins TRBV5-1 and TRBJ1-6; 8 bases match TRBD1. V lost 4 bases and J lost 10; bases outside the gene matches: 7. This CDR3 is 14 amino acids long. The germline gives CDR1 SGHRS, CDR2 YFSETQ. The CDR3 nucleotides read TGCGCCAGCAGCGGTACAGGGGGACGGTCACCCCTCCACTTT. This codes for CASSGTGGRSPLHF.

This sequence joins TRBV20-1 and TRBJ2-5, with 8 positions matching TRBD1. Looked up from germline, CDR1 is DFQATT and CDR2 is SNEGSKA (reference sequence). V gave up 5 bases and J gave up 5 bases; unmatched junction bases: 7. This CDR3 is 13 amino acids long. CDR3: CSALADRAETQYF. DNA of the CDR3: TGCAGTGCTTTAGCGGACAGGGCGGAGACCCAGTACTTC.

This clonotype was found a few times. The CDR3 region has the DNA TGCAGTGCGCAAACAGGGTTGACTGAAGCTTTCTTT. It is translated as CSAQTGLTEAFF. This chain uses TRBV20-1 with TRBJ1-1, with D tentatively TRBD1 (6 bases). There are 12 residues in the CDR3. V was cut by 6 bases and J by 5 bases, with 13 bases left in between. Germline CDR1 is DFQATT and CDR2 is SNEGSKA (reference sequence).

This clonotype was counted only a few times. This rearrangement joins TRBV30 to TRBJ2-7; tentative D call: TRBD1 (6 bases). V gave up 8 bases and J gave up 5 bases, with 22 bases separating them. The CDR3 runs 14 residues. From germline, CDR1 is GTSNPN and CDR2 SVGIG (reference sequence). The CDR3 region is CASHPGDGFDEQYF. The CDR3 coding sequence is TGTGCCAGCCACCCAGGGGACGGGTTCGACGAGCAGTACTTC.

Here the CDR3 reads CASSSPVAGGETQYF. The CDR3 bases are TGTGCCAGCAGCTCCCCGGTAGCGGGGGGAGAGACCCAGTACTTC. V gene TRBV3-1 combines with J gene TRBJ2-5; 10 positions agree with TRBD2. Per the germline V gene, CDR1 is LGHDT and CDR2 is YNNKEL (reference sequence). V was pared by 5 bases and J by 4 bases, with 7 bases of the junction left unmatched. The CDR3 runs 15 residues.

The table lists this clonotype with a few counts. The chain couples TRBV6-5 to TRBJ2-7; no firm D call. The CDR3 extends over 11 amino acids. Germline assignment: CDR1 MNHEY and CDR2 SVGAGI. The V end lost 9 bases, the J end lost 3 bases, and 9 bases lay between the germline ends. The CDR3 loop reads CASRRDYEQYF. The CDR3 DNA sequence: TGTGCCAGTAGAAGGGACTACGAGCAGTACTTC.

This clonotype was counted many times. V usage is TRBV5-1 and J usage is TRBJ2-1; weak D call: TRBD1 (6 bases). Per germline, CDR1 SGHRS and CDR2 YFSETQ. V lost 0 bases to trimming and J lost 5 bases, with 6 bases between them. The CDR3 is 13 residues long. This CDR3 reads CASSLGTDNEQFF. The CDR3 bases are TGCGCCAGCAGCTTGGGGACAGACAATGAGCAGTTCTTC.

The sample holds a few counts of this clonotype. In nucleotides, the CDR3 is TGCAGTGTCCCGTTTTCGGCGAATCAGCCCCAGCATTTT. Encoded protein: CSVPFSANQPQHF. The chain joins TRBV20-1 to TRBJ1-5; unclear D gene. Trimming pared 7 bases from V and 4 bases from J, leaving 14 bases between. Germline assignment: CDR1 DFQATT and CDR2 SNEGSKA (reference sequence). The CDR3 loop spans 13 amino acids.